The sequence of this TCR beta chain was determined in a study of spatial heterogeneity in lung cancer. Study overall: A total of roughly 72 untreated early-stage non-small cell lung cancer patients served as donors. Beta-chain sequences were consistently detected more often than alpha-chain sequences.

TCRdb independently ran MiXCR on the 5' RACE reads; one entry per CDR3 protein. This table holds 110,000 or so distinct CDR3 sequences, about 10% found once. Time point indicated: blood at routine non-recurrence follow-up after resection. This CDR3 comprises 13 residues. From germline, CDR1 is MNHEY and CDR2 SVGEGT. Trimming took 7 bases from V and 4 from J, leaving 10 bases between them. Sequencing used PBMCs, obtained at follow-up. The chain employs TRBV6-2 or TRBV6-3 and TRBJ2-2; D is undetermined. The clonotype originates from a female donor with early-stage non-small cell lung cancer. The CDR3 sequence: CASTQPGTGELFF. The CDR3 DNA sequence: TGTGCCAGCACCCAGCCTGGCACCGGGGAGCTGTTTTTT.